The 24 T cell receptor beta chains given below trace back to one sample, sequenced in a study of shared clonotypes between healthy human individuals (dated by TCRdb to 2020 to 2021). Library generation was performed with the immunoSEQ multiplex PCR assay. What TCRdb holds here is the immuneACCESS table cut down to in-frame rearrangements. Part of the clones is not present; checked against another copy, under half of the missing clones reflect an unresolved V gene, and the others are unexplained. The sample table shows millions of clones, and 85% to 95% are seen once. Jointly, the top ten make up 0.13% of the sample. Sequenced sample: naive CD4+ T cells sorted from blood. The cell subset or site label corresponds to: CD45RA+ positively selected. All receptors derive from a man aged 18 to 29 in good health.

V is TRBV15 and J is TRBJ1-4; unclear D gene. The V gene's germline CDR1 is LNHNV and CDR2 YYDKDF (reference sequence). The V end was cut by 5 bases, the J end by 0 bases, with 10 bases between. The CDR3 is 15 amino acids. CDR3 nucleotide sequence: TGTGCCACCAGCCCCCGACTGGCAACTAATGAAAAACTGTTTTTT. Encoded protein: CATSPRLATNEKLFF.

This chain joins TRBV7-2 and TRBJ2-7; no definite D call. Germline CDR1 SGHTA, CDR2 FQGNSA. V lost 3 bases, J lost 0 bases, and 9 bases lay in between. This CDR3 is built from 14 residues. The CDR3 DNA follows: TGTGCCAGCAGCTTGGCTGAGGTCTCCTACGAGCAGTACTTC. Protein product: CASSLAEVSYEQYF.

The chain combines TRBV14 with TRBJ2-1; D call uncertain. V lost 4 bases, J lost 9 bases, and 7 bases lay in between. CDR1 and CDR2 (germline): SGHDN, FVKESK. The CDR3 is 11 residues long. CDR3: CASSPGPEQFF. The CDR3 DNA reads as TGTGCCAGCAGCCCCGGGCCTGAGCAGTTCTTC.

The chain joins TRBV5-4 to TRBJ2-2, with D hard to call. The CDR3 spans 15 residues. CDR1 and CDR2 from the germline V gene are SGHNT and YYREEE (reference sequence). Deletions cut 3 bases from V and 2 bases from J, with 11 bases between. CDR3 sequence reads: CASSSPPDNTGELFF. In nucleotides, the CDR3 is TGTGCCAGCAGCTCGCCTCCAGACAACACCGGGGAGCTGTTTTTT. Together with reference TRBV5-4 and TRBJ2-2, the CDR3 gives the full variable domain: ETGVTQSPTHLIKTRGQQVTLRCSSQSGHNTVSWYQQALGQGPQFIFQYYREEENGRGNFPPRFSGLQFPNYSSELNVNALELDDSALYLCASSSPPDNTGELFFGEGSRLTVL.

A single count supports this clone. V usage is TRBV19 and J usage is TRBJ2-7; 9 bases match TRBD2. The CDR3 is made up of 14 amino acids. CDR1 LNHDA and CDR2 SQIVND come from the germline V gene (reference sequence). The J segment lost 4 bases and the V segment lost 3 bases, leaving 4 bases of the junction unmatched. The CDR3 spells CASSIERGVYEQYF. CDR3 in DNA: TGTGCCAGTAGTATTGAGCGGGGGGTATACGAGCAGTACTTC.

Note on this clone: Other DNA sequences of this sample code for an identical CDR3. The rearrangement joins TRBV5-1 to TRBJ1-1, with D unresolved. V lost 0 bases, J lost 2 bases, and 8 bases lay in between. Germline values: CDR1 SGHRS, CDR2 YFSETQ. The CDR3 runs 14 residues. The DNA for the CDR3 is TGCGCCAGCAGCTTGGCGGGAGGCAACACTGAAGCTTTCTTT. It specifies CASSLAGGNTEAFF.

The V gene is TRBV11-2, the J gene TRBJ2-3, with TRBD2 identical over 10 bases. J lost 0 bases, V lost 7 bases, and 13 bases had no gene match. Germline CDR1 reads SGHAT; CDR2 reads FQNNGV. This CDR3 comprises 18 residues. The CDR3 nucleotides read TGTGCCAGCAATCTTCGGCGGGGACTAGCGACTAGCACAGATACGCAGTATTTT. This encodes CASNLRRGLATSTDTQYF.

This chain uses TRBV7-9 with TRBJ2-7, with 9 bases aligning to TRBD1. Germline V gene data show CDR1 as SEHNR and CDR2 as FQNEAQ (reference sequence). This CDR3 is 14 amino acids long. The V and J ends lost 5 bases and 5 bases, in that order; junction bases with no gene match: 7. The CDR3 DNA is TGTGCCAGCAGCGTACAGGGGGCAACCAACGAGCAGTACTTC. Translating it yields CASSVQGATNEQYF. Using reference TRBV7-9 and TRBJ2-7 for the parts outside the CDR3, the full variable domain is DTGVSQNPRHKITKRGQNVTFRCDPISEHNRLYWYRQTLGQGPEFLTYFQNEAQLEKSRLLSDRFSAERPKGSFSTLEIQRTEQGDSAMYLCASSVQGATNEQYFGPGTRLTVT.

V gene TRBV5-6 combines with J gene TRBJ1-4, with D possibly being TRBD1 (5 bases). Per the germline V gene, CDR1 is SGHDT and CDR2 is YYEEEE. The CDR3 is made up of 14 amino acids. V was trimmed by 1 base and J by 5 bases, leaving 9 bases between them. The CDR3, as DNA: TGTGCCAGCAGCTTGATTGCAGGGAATGAAAAACTGTTTTTT. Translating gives CASSLIAGNEKLFF.

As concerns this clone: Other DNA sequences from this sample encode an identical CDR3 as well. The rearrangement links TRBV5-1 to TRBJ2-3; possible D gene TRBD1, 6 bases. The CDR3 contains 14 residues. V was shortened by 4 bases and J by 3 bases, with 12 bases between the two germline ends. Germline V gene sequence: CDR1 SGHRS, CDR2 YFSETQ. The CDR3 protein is CASSPGQSTDTQYF. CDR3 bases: TGCGCCAGCAGCCCCGGACAGTCAACAGATACGCAGTATTTT. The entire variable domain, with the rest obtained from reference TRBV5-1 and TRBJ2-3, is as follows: KAGVTQTPRYLIKTRGQQVTLSCSPISGHRSVSWYQQTPGQGLQFLFEYFSETQRNKGNFPGRFSGRQFSNSRSEMNVSTLELGDSALYLCASSPGQSTDTQYFGPGTRLTVL.

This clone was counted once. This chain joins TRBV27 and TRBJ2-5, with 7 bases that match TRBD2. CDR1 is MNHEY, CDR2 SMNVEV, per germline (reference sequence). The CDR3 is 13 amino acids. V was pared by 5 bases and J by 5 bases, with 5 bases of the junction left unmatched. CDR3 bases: TGTGCCAGCAGTACCGGGAGGCGGGAGACCCAGTACTTC. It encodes CASSTGRRETQYF.

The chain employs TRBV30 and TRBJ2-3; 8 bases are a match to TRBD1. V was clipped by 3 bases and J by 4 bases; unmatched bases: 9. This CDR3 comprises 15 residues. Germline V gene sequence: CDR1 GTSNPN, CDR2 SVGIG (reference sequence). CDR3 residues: CAWSPGQGGPDTQYF. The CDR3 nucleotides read TGTGCCTGGAGCCCCGGACAGGGAGGTCCAGATACGCAGTATTTT.

The CDR3 nucleotides read TGTGCCTGGAGCGGGCACGGGGAAAAACTGTTTTTT. Encoded protein: CAWSGHGEKLFF. The V gene is TRBV30, the J gene TRBJ1-4; D gene unclear. CDR1 is GTSNPN and CDR2 is SVGIG in the germline V gene (reference sequence). The V end lost 3 bases, the J end lost 8 bases, and 10 bases lay between the germline ends. This CDR3 has 12 amino acids.

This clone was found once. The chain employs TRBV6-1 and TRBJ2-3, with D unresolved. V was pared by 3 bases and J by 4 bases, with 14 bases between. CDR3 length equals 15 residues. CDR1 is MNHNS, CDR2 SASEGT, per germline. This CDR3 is CASSDRGSWADTQYF. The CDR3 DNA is TGTGCCAGCAGTGACCGTGGTAGCTGGGCAGATACGCAGTATTTT.

CDR3 in amino acids: CASSPRGTGELFF. In DNA, the CDR3 is TGTGCCAGCAGCCCCCGGGGGACCGGGGAGCTGTTTTTT. The gene calls are TRBV7-8 and TRBJ2-2, with D perhaps matching TRBD2 (6 bases). CDR1 SGHVS and CDR2 FQNEAQ come from the germline V gene. V lost 5 bases and J 5 bases, leaving 9 bases between the germline ends. The CDR3 consists of 13 residues.

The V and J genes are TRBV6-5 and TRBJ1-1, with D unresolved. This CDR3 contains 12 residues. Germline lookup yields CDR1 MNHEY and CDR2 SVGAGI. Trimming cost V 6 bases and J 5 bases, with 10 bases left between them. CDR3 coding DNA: TGTGCCAGCAGCCGCGCCGGGACTGAAGCTTTCTTT. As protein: CASSRAGTEAFF.

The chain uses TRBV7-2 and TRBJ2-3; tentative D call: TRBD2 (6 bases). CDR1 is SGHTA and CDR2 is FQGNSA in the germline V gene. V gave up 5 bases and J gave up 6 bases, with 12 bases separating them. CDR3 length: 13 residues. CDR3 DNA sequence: TGTGCCAGCAGCGGAGGGAGTGTCGATACGCAGTATTTT. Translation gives CASSGGSVDTQYF.

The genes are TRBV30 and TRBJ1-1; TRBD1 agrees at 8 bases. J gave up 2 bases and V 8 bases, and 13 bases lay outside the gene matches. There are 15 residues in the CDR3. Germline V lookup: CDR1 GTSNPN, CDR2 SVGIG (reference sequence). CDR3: CASTAWTGPNTEAFF. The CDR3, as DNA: TGTGCCAGCACCGCCTGGACAGGGCCCAACACTGAAGCTTTCTTT.

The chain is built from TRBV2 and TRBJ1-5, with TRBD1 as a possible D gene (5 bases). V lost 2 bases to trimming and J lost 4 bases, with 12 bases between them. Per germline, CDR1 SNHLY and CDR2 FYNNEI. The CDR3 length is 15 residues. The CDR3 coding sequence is TGTGCCAGCAGTGAAATAGTCCAGGGTAATCAGCCCCAGCATTTT. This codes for CASSEIVQGNQPQHF.

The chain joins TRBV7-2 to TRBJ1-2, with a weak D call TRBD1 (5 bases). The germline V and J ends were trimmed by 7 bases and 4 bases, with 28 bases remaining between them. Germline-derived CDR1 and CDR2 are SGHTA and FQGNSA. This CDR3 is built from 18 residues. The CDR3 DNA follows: TGTGCCAGCAACGCAAGGGCAGGGAAAAGCTTAATACCCTATGGCTACACCTTC. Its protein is CASNARAGKSLIPYGYTF.

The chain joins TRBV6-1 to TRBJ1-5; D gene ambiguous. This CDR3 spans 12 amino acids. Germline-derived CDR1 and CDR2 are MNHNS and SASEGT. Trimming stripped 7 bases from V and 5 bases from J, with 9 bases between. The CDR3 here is CASTTGYQPQHF. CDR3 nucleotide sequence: TGTGCCAGCACAACGGGATATCAGCCCCAGCATTTT.

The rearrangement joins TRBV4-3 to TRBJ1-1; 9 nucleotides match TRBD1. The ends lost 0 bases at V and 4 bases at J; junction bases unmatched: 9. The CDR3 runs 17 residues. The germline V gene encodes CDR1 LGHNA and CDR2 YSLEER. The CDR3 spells CASSQEGQGPLRTEAFF. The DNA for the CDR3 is TGCGCCAGCAGCCAAGAGGGACAGGGACCTCTACGCACTGAAGCTTTCTTT.

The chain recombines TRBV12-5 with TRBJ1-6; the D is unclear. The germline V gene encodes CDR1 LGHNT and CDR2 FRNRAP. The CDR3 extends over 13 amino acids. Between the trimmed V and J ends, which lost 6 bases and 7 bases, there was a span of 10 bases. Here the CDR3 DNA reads TGTGCTAGTGGCTACGAAGAGAATTCACCCCTCCACTTT. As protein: CASGYEENSPLHF.

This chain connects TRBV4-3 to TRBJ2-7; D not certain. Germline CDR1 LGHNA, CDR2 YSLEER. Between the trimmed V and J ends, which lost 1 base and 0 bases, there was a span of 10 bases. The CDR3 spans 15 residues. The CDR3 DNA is TGCGCCAGCAGCCAAGGGTCGGTTGCCTCCTACGAGCAGTACTTC. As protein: CASSQGSVASYEQYF.